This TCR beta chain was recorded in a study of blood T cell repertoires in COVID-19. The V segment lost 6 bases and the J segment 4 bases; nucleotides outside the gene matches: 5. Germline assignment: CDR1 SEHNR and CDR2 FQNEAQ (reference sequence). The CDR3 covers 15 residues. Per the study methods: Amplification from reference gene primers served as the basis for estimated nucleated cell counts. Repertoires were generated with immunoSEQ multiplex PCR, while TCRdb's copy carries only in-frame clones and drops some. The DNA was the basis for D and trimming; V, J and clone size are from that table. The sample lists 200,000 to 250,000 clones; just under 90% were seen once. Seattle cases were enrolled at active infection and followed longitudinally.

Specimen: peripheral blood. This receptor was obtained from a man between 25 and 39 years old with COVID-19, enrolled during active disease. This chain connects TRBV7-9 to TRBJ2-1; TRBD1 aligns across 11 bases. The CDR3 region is CASRMGQGEYNEQFF. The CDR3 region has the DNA TGTGCCAGCAGGATGGGACAGGGGGAGTACAATGAGCAGTTCTTC.